A single sample is the source of the 9 T cell receptor beta chains below, sequenced in a study of cytomegalovirus exposure and HLA in healthy donors (dated by TCRdb to 2017 to 2019). Receptors were amplified or captured by the immunoSEQ multiplex PCR assay. The multiplex PCR relied on a mix of 60 forward primers for TCR Vbeta segments and 13 reverse primers for TCR Jbeta segments. In TCRdb, the immuneACCESS table is reduced to in-frame sequences with V and J assigned. These tables do not hold every clone; where another copy was compared, an unresolved V gene accounts for under half, and the others remain unexplained. The sample profile shows 90,000 to 100,000 clones; about 72% of them were found once. Together, the top ten hold around a fifth of the sample. Sample: PBMCs. Every receptor here comes from a woman in her sixties in good health and CMV-seropositive.

This clone came up a few times. The chain is built from TRBV5-6 and TRBJ1-2; 7 bases match TRBD1. V lost 4 bases and J lost 5; bases outside the gene matches: 5. This CDR3 is built from 13 residues. Germline V gene data show CDR1 as SGHDT and CDR2 as YYEEEE. CDR3 in DNA: TGTGCCAGCAGCAGTTACAGGGGTTATGGCTACACCTTC. This sequence encodes CASSSYRGYGYTF. Drawing the rest from reference TRBV5-6 and TRBJ1-2, the complete variable domain is DAGVTQSPTHLIKTRGQQVTLRCSPKSGHDTVSWYQQALGQGPQFIFQYYEEEERQRGNFPDRFSGHQFPNYSSELNVNALLLGDSALYLCASSSYRGYGYTFGSGTRLTVV.

As concerns this clone: One junction end does not reproduce the germline sequence, and a read error may be involved. The chain carries TRBV6-1 and TRBJ2-1, with TRBD2 identical over 8 bases. In germline, CDR1 is MNHNS, CDR2 SASEGT. There are 15 residues in the CDR3. The CDR3 is CASSVLAASYDEQFF. CDR3 nucleotides: TGTGCCAGCAGTGTACTAGCGGCCTCCTACGATGAGCAGTTCTTC.

The rearrangement links TRBV30 to TRBJ2-2, with TRBD2 identical over 7 bases. The germline V gene has CDR1 GTSNPN and CDR2 SVGIG (reference sequence). There are 12 residues in the CDR3. The trim removed 5 bases at V and 6 bases at J, leaving 3 bases unmatched. The CDR3 coding sequence is TGTGCCTGGGGAGCGGGACCCGGGGAGCTGTTTTTT. Amino acid sequence: CAWGAGPGELFF.

The V call is TRBV28, the J call TRBJ1-1; D gene unclear. With 3 bases removed from V and 9 bases from J, the gap between germline ends came to 14 bases. The CDR3 contains 13 residues. Germline CDR1 reads MDHEN; CDR2 reads SYDVKM. The chain's CDR3 is CASSFSWGGKAFF. The CDR3 DNA sequence: TGTGCCAGCAGTTTTTCTTGGGGAGGTAAAGCTTTCTTT.

This clone was detected only once. This sequence joins TRBV19 and TRBJ2-1, with 7 positions matching TRBD1. The CDR3 loop spans 16 amino acids. The V and J ends lost 5 bases and 6 bases, in that order; junction bases with no gene match: 13. The germline V gene has CDR1 LNHDA and CDR2 SQIVND (reference sequence). The CDR3 DNA follows: TGTGCCAGTAGTTCGACAGGGTCTCTAGCTTCCAATGAGCAGTTCTTC. Protein sequence: CASSSTGSLASNEQFF.

As regards this clone: One end of the junction is discordant with germline, which a read error may explain. V is TRBV7-7 and J is TRBJ2-1; D is undetermined. The CDR3 has 13 amino acids. The germline gives CDR1 SSHAT, CDR2 FNYEAQ (reference sequence). Here the CDR3 DNA reads TGTGCTAGCAGCCTGGCTTTCTACAATGAGCAGTTCTTC. Its translation: CASSLAFYNEQFF.

The chain recombines TRBV5-1 with TRBJ1-2; 7 nucleotides agree with TRBD1. This CDR3 region has 15 residues. V lost 0 bases and J lost 4; bases outside the gene matches: 6. From germline, CDR1 is SGHRS and CDR2 YFSETQ. The CDR3 region has the DNA TGCGCCAGCAGCTTGGGAGGGGGCATGGGCTATGGCTACACCTTC. Amino acids: CASSLGGGMGYGYTF. The variable domain in full, completed from reference TRBV5-1 and TRBJ1-2, reads KAGVTQTPRYLIKTRGQQVTLSCSPISGHRSVSWYQQTPGQGLQFLFEYFSETQRNKGNFPGRFSGRQFSNSRSEMNVSTLELGDSALYLCASSLGGGMGYGYTFGSGTRLTVV.

This clone showed up just a few times. This chain uses TRBV19 with TRBJ1-5, with 7 bases identical to TRBD1. Trimming removed 5 bases from V and 3 bases from J; junction bases left unmatched: 7. This CDR3 spans 15 amino acids. Germline V gene lookup returns CDR1 LNHDA and CDR2 SQIVND (reference sequence). The CDR3, as DNA: TGTGCCAGTAGTTTGAACACAGGGGACAATCAGCCCCAGCATTTT. Translation gives CASSLNTGDNQPQHF.

The rearrangement links TRBV27 to TRBJ1-1; D may be TRBD1 (5 bases). The V end was cut by 4 bases, the J end by 4 bases, with 16 bases between. This CDR3 region has 15 residues. Germline-derived CDR1 and CDR2 are MNHEY and SMNVEV (reference sequence). In DNA form, the CDR3 reads TGTGCCAGCAGTTCACCCACAGGTTGGAGCACTGAAGCTTTCTTT. This encodes CASSSPTGWSTEAFF.